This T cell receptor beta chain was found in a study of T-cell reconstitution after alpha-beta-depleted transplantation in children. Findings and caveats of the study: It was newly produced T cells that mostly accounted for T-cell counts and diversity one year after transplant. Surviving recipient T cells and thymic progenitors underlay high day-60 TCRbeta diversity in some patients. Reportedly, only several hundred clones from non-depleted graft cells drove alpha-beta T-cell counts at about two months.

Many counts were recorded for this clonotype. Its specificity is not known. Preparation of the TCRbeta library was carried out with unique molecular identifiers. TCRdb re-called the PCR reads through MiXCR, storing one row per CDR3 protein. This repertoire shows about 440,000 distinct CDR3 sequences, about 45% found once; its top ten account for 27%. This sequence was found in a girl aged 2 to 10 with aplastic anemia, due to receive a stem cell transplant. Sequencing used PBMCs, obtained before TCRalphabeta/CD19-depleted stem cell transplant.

The CDR3 coding sequence is TGCAGCGTTTCCACCCGGACAGGGACCGACGAGCAGTACTTC. Its protein product is CSVSTRTGTDEQYF. The rearrangement joins TRBV29-1 to TRBJ2-7; 8 bases match TRBD1. V shed 5 bases and J 5 bases; nucleotides not matched to a gene: 11. CDR1 and CDR2 from the germline V gene are SQVTM and ANQGSEA. The length of the CDR3 is 14 residues.